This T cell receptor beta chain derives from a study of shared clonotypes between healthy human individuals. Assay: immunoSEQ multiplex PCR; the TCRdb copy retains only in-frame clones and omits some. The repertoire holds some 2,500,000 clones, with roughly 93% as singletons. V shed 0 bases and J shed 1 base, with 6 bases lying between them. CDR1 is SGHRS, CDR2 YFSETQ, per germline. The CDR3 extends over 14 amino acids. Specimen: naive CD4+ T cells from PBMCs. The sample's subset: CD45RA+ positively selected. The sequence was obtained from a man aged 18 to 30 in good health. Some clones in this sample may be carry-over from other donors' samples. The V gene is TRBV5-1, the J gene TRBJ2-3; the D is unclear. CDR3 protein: CASSLAEGTDTQYF. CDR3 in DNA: TGCGCCAGCAGCTTGGCCGAGGGCACAGATACGCAGTATTTT.